Below are 25 T cell receptor beta chains sequenced from a single sample in a study of blood T cells in healthy people across ages. Alongside a J-beta primer mix, a sample-barcoded 5' primer served in a second PCR lasting 7 to 11 cycles. TCRdb re-called the 5' RACE reads with MiXCR, one entry per CDR3 protein. Of around 990,000 distinct CDR3 sequences in the sample, roughly two fifths were seen once. Sequencing was carried out using blood. The receptor set was obtained from a man younger than 30 in good health.

The gene calls are TRBV10-2 and TRBJ2-1; 7 bases are shared with TRBD2. Per germline, CDR1 WSHSY and CDR2 SAAADI. V lost 8 bases to trimming and J lost 5 bases; unmatched junction nucleotides: 9. The CDR3 length is 14 residues. CDR3 sequence: CASYPVGGNNEQFF. The DNA of the CDR3 is TGCGCCAGCTATCCGGTCGGGGGGAACAATGAGCAGTTCTTC.

The table lists this clonotype with many counts. V is TRBV20-1 and J is TRBJ1-1, with D unclear. V shed 0 bases and J shed 0 bases, with 17 bases lying between them. The length of the CDR3 is 17 residues. Per germline, CDR1 DFQATT and CDR2 SNEGSKA (reference sequence). CDR3 in amino acids: CSARDLGSLIMNTEAFF. The CDR3 DNA reads TGCAGTGCTAGAGATCTCGGGAGTCTAATAATGAACACTGAAGCTTTCTTT.

There are a few counts of this clonotype. The CDR3 DNA follows: TGCAGCGTCGTAATGACGGTCTACGAGGGCTACACCTTC. Amino acids: CSVVMTVYEGYTF. The chain joins TRBV29-1 to TRBJ1-2; the D is unclear. CDR3 size: 13 residues. Trimming took 6 bases from V and 8 from J, leaving 19 bases between them. From germline, CDR1 is SQVTM and CDR2 ANQGSEA.

This clonotype has just a few counts. The V call is TRBV12-3 or TRBV12-4, the J call TRBJ2-3; 7 bases line up with TRBD2. This CDR3 region has 21 residues. Unmatched junction bases numbered 20, after V lost 0 bases and J lost 2 bases. The CDR3 protein is CASSLAFRGEYRPLHTDTQYF. The CDR3 DNA reads TGTGCCAGCAGTTTAGCGTTCCGGGGGGAGTACCGACCACTTCACACAGATACGCAGTATTTT.

The V gene is TRBV7-8, the J gene TRBJ2-7, with D tentatively TRBD2 (6 bases). CDR3 length: 14 amino acids. V dropped 1 base and J dropped 7 bases, with 14 bases sitting between them. The germline CDR1 and CDR2 sequences are SGHVS and FQNEAQ. The DNA for the CDR3 is TGTGCCAGCAGCTTAGAAACTAGCATCTATGAGCAGTACTTC. It is translated as CASSLETSIYEQYF.

The rearrangement links TRBV12-3 or TRBV12-4 to TRBJ1-2, with 8 bases matching TRBD1. The CDR3 has 15 amino acids. V lost 5 bases, J lost 0 bases, and 5 bases stayed unmatched. CDR3 protein: CASSRGQAANYGYTF. The CDR3 DNA follows: TGTGCCAGCAGTCGGGGACAGGCCGCTAACTATGGCTACACCTTC.

V usage is TRBV15 and J usage is TRBJ1-6, with unresolved D. Germline lookup yields CDR1 LNHNV and CDR2 YYDKDF (reference sequence). The ends were cut back, 0 bases at V and 1 base at J, with 13 bases in the middle. This CDR3 comprises 18 residues. CDR3 nucleotide sequence: TGTGCCACCAGCAGAGATACGGATTTAAGTTCCTATAATTCACCCCTCCACTTT. Its translation: CATSRDTDLSSYNSPLHF.

V gene TRBV7-2 combines with J gene TRBJ2-1; D could derive from TRBD1 or TRBD2 (6 bases each). Germline CDR1 reads SGHTA; CDR2 reads FQGNSA. The V and J ends lost 1 base and 3 bases respectively, with 13 bases between them. There are 16 residues in the CDR3. The CDR3 is CASSLESGGLYNEQFF. The CDR3 region has the DNA TGTGCCAGCAGCTTAGAATCCGGGGGCCTCTACAATGAGCAGTTCTTC.

The sample holds a few counts of this clonotype. V and J are TRBV15 and TRBJ1-5; TRBD1 aligns across 9 bases. J was trimmed by 7 bases and V by 6 bases; bases with no gene match: 16. Per germline, CDR1 LNHNV and CDR2 YYDKDF (reference sequence). The CDR3 has 17 amino acids. This chain's CDR3 is CATSPVIFGTGIQPQHF. The DNA of the CDR3 is TGTGCCACCAGTCCCGTAATTTTCGGGACAGGGATACAGCCCCAGCATTTT.

The chain carries TRBV10-3 and TRBJ1-2; no definite D call. Germline V lookup: CDR1 ENHRY, CDR2 SYGVKD. The CDR3 is made up of 17 amino acids. V was shortened by 6 bases and J by 5 bases, with 25 bases between the two germline ends. CDR3 amino acids: CAIRRDDGGFHSYGYTF. The CDR3 coding sequence is TGTGCCATCAGGAGAGACGACGGAGGCTTCCACTCTTATGGCTACACCTTC.

The V and J genes are TRBV2 and TRBJ1-1; D is ambiguous. Between the trimmed V and J ends, which lost 3 bases and 1 base, there was a span of 6 bases. The germline gives CDR1 SNHLY, CDR2 FYNNEI. This CDR3 is 13 amino acids long. The CDR3 DNA sequence: TGTGCCAGCAGTGAGGTCAGGAACACTGAAGCTTTCTTT. Protein sequence: CASSEVRNTEAFF. The full variable domain, rest sourced from reference TRBV2 and TRBJ1-1, is EPEVTQTPSHQVTQMGQEVILRCVPISNHLYFYWYRQILGQKVEFLVSFYNNEISEKSEIFDDQFSVERPDGSNFTLKIRSTKLEDSAMYFCASSEVRNTEAFFGQGTRLTVV.

The gene calls are TRBV7-2 and TRBJ2-1; 7 bases match TRBD2. CDR1 SGHTA and CDR2 FQGNSA come from the germline V gene. V shed 2 bases and J 5 bases; nucleotides not matched to a gene: 6. The CDR3 is made up of 15 amino acids. CDR3 sequence reads: CASSLTGGGDNEQFF. CDR3 nucleotide sequence: TGTGCCAGCAGCTTAACGGGGGGAGGGGACAATGAGCAGTTCTTC.

This clonotype is a singleton in its sample. The gene calls are TRBV6-2 or TRBV6-3 and TRBJ2-7; 8 bases line up with TRBD2. Trimming removed 5 bases from V and 7 bases from J; junction bases left unmatched: 10. Germline V CDR1 and CDR2: MNHEY, SVGEGT. CDR3 length equals 14 residues. The CDR3 region is CASSKIAGYNEQYF. The CDR3 DNA sequence: TGTGCCAGCAGTAAAATAGCGGGGTACAATGAGCAGTACTTC.

Concerning this clonotype: Germline is not matched at one junction end, which may reflect a read error. This chain connects TRBV6-5 to TRBJ1-1, with 11 bases matching TRBD1. Per the germline V gene, CDR1 is MNHEY and CDR2 is SVGAGI. This CDR3 is built from 14 residues. The CDR3 region is CVSRGTGGSTEAFF. The CDR3 DNA reads TGTGTCAGCAGAGGGACAGGGGGATCCACTGAAGCTTTCTTT.

About this clonotype itself: Its ends do not fully match the called genes, so a read error is possible. V is TRBV7-2 and J is TRBJ1-5, with D perhaps matching TRBD1 (6 bases). CDR3 length: 16 amino acids. Germline assignment: CDR1 SGHTA and CDR2 FQGNSA. The CDR3 reads CASSLRGGVSNQPQPF. CDR3 in DNA: TGTGCCAGCAGCTTAAGGGGGGGGGTTAGCAATCAGCCCCAGCCTTTT.

The chain links TRBV7-2 to TRBJ2-4; TRBD2 matches at 12 bases. CDR3 length equals 14 residues. The germline CDR1 and CDR2 sequences are SGHTA and FQGNSA. Germline trimming cut 7 bases from V and 13 bases from J; bases unmatched to any gene: 11. The CDR3 region is CASTGTSGFNEQYF. In DNA, the CDR3 is TGTGCCAGCACCGGGACTAGCGGGTTCAATGAGCAGTACTTC. The full variable domain, rest sourced from reference TRBV7-2 and TRBJ2-4, is GAGVSQSPSNKVTEKGKDVELRCDPISGHTALYWYRQSLGQGLEFLIYFQGNSAPDKSGLPSDRFSAERTGGSVSTLTIQRTQQEDSAVYLCASTGTSGFNEQYFGAGTRLSVL.

Comment on this clonotype: A much larger clonotype is one base distant, so this may be a read error. The chain has TRBV7-3 and TRBJ2-6, with D unresolved. The CDR3 is 14 residues long. Germline values: CDR1 SGHTA, CDR2 FQGTGA. This CDR3 is CAGSLPTGANVLTF. The DNA for the CDR3 is TGTGCCGGCAGCCTCCCAACTGGGGCCAACGTCCTGACTTTC. The variable domain in full, with the rest retrieved from reference TRBV7-3 and TRBJ2-6, is GAGVSQTPSNKVTEKGKYVELRCDPISGHTALYWYRQSLGQGPEFLIYFQGTGAADDSGLPNDRFFAVRPEGSVSTLKIQRTERGDSAVYLCAGSLPTGANVLTFGAGSRLTVL.

The chain has TRBV4-3 and TRBJ2-3; TRBD2 aligns across 9 bases. Per the germline V gene, CDR1 is LGHNA and CDR2 is YSLEER. The CDR3 sequence is 16 residues long. The trim removed 0 bases at V and 5 bases at J, leaving 6 bases unmatched. The CDR3 DNA reads as TGCGCCAGCAGCCAAGAGTGGCGGGGGGGTAGAGATACGCAGTATTTT. Its protein product is CASSQEWRGGRDTQYF.

This clonotype was seen only a few times. This chain connects TRBV11-2 to TRBJ1-2, with TRBD1 identical over 8 bases. Losses at the gene ends were 4 bases for V and 4 bases for J; bases not matched to a gene: 11. Germline CDR1 SGHAT, CDR2 FQNNGV. CDR3 length: 16 residues. CDR3 residues: CASSSPTQGGIYGYTF. The CDR3 DNA reads TGTGCCAGCAGCTCCCCTACACAGGGGGGTATCTATGGCTACACCTTC.

This clonotype has only a few counts. V and J are TRBV5-1 and TRBJ1-2; perhaps TRBD1 as D (5 bases). The CDR3 contains 15 residues. Per the germline V gene, CDR1 is SGHRS and CDR2 is YFSETQ. The ends were cut back, 6 bases at V and 5 bases at J, with 20 bases in the middle. The CDR3 is CASTLEGQGWYGYTF. CDR3 nucleotides: TGCGCCAGCACCCTGGAGGGTCAGGGTTGGTATGGCTACACCTTC. The entire variable domain, with the rest obtained from reference TRBV5-1 and TRBJ1-2, is as follows: KAGVTQTPRYLIKTRGQQVTLSCSPISGHRSVSWYQQTPGQGLQFLFEYFSETQRNKGNFPGRFSGRQFSNSRSEMNVSTLELGDSALYLCASTLEGQGWYGYTFGSGTRLTVV.

There are a few counts of this clonotype. The chain has TRBV27 and TRBJ2-1; D uncertain. The CDR3 runs 15 residues. CDR1 is MNHEY and CDR2 is SMNVEV in the germline V gene (reference sequence). Trimming left V 5 bases short and J 5 bases short, with 16 bases between. The CDR3: CASSPRARSHNEQFF. The DNA for the CDR3 is TGTGCCAGCAGTCCACGGGCGCGATCGCACAATGAGCAGTTCTTC.

The chain links TRBV27 to TRBJ2-1, with unresolved D. The CDR3 length is 13 residues. Germline V gene data show CDR1 as MNHEY and CDR2 as SMNVEV (reference sequence). Trimming removed 2 bases at V and 5 bases at J, with 7 bases between. CDR3 nucleotide sequence: TGTGCCAGCAGTTTACTGGCCAACAATGAGCAGTTCTTC. Translated: CASSLLANNEQFF.

This clonotype was seen only a few times. The J gene is TRBJ1-5, the V gene TRBV7-2; 11 nucleotides align to TRBD1. Looked up from germline, CDR1 is SGHTA and CDR2 is FQGNSA. J gave up 11 bases and V 5 bases, and 5 bases lay outside the gene matches. The CDR3 is 13 amino acids. CDR3 in amino acids: CASSGQGALAQHF. DNA for the CDR3: TGTGCCAGCAGCGGACAGGGGGCTTTGGCCCAGCATTTT.

This clonotype has a handful of counts. The chain recombines TRBV7-9 with TRBJ1-1, with D possibly matching TRBD1 (5 bases). Per the germline V gene, CDR1 is SEHNR and CDR2 is FQNEAQ (reference sequence). With 5 bases removed from V and 9 bases from J, the gap between germline ends came to 19 bases. This CDR3 has 14 residues. CDR3 coding DNA: TGTGCCAGCAGCCCCCAGCCAGGACACCATAAAGCTTTCTTT. It specifies CASSPQPGHHKAFF.

This clonotype was detected only a few times. The J gene is TRBJ1-4, the V gene TRBV6-1; D is possibly TRBD1 (6 bases). The CDR3 spans 17 residues. The V gene's germline CDR1 is MNHNS and CDR2 SASEGT. V was clipped by 2 bases and J by 7 bases, with 20 bases between them. CDR3 coding DNA: TGTGCCAGCAGTGAACGGGGAGAGAGGGGGTGGAGTGAAAAACTGTTTTTT. As protein: CASSERGERGWSEKLFF.